Following are 2 T cell receptor beta chains from one sample sequenced in a study of blood T cell repertoires in COVID-19 (dated by TCRdb to 2020 to 2022). Libraries were built with the immunoSEQ multiplex PCR assay. In TCRdb, the immuneACCESS table is reduced to in-frame sequences with V and J assigned. These tables do not hold every clone; where another copy was compared, an unresolved V gene accounts for under half, and the others remain unexplained. The sample profile shows about 80,000 clones; 80% to 90% of them were found once. The top ten clonotypes cover 4.8% of the sample. Sequenced sample: peripheral blood. The receptor set was obtained from a woman older than 75 with acute or convalescent COVID-19.

The gene calls are TRBV7-9 and TRBJ1-1, with D possibly TRBD1 on 5 matching bases. Germline V lookup: CDR1 SEHNR, CDR2 FQNEAQ (reference sequence). The CDR3 consists of 14 residues. The V gene lost 5 bases and the J gene lost 3 bases, with 13 bases spanning the gap. The CDR3 loop reads CASSRRGGDTEAFF. DNA for the CDR3: TGTGCCAGCAGCCGACGGGGGGGTGACACTGAAGCTTTCTTT.

CDR3 in amino acids: CASSPLNSPLHF. The CDR3 DNA follows: TGTGCCAGCAGTCCTCTCAATTCACCCCTCCACTTT. The chain employs TRBV27 and TRBJ1-6; D gene ambiguous. The CDR3 loop spans 12 amino acids. The V end was cut by 5 bases, the J end by 7 bases, with 6 bases between. Germline V CDR1 and CDR2: MNHEY, SMNVEV (reference sequence).